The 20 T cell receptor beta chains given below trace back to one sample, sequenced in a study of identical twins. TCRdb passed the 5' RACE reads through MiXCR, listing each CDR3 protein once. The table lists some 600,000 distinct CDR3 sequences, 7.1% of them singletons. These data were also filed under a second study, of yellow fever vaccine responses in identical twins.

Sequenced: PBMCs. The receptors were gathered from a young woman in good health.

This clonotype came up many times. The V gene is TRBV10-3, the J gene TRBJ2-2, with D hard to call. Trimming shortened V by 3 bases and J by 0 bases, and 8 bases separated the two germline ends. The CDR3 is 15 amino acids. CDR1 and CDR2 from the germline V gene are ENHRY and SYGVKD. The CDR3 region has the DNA TGTGCCATCAGTGACAGCGCCGCGAACACCGGGGAGCTGTTTTTT. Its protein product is CAISDSAANTGELFF.

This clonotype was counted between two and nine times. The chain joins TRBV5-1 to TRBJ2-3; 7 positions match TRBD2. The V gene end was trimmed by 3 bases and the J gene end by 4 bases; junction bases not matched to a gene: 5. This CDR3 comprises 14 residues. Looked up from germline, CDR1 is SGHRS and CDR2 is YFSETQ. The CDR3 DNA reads TGCGCCAGCAGCTCGTGGACTAGTTCAGATACGCAGTATTTT. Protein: CASSSWTSSDTQYF.

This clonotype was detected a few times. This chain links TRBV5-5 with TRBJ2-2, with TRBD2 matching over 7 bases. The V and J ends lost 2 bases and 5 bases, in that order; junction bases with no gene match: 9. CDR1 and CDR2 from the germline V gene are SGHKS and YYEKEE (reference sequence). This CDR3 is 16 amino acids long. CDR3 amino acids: CASSLDPYGGTGELFF. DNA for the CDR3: TGTGCCAGCAGCTTAGACCCCTACGGGGGGACCGGGGAGCTGTTTTTT.

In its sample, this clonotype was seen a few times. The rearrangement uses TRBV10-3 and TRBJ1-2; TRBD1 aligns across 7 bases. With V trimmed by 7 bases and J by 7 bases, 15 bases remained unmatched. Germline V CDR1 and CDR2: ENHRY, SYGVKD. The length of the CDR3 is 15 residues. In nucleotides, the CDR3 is TGTGCCATCACCAACAGGGGAGCCGCATCGGCTGGCTACACCTTC. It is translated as CAITNRGAASAGYTF.

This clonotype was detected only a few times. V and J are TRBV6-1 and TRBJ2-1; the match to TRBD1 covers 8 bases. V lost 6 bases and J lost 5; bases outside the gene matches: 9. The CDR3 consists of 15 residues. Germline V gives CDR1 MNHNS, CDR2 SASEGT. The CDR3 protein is CASRRTGQPNNEQFF. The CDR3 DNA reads TGTGCCAGCAGACGGACAGGGCAACCCAACAATGAGCAGTTCTTC.

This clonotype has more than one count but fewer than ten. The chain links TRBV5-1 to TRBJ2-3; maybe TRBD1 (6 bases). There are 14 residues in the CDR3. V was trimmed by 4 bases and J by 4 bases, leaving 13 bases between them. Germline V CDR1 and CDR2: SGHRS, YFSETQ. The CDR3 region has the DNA TGCGCCAGCAGCGAAGGGGGATCGGCAGATACGCAGTATTTT. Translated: CASSEGGSADTQYF.

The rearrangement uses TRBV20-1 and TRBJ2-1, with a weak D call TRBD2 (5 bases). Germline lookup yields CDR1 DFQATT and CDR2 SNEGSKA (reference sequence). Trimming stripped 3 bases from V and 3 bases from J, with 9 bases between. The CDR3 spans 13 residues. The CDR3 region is CSASDGDYNEQFF. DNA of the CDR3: TGCAGTGCTAGTGACGGGGACTACAATGAGCAGTTCTTC.

The CDR3 nucleotides read TGTGCCAGCAGCTTATCGGTTGCTGGGAAAGAGACCCAGTACTTC. It is translated as CASSLSVAGKETQYF. The chain couples TRBV7-9 to TRBJ2-5; the D is unclear. V was clipped by 2 bases and J by 3 bases, with 13 bases between them. Germline-derived CDR1 and CDR2 are SEHNR and FQNEAQ (reference sequence). This CDR3 region has 15 residues.

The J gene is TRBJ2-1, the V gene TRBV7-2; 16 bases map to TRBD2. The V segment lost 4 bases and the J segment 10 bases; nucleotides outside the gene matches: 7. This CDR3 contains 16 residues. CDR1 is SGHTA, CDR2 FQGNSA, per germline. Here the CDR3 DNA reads TGTGCCAGCAGCTCCGGGACTAGCGGGAGGGTCGCGGAGCAGTTCTTC. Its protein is CASSSGTSGRVAEQFF.

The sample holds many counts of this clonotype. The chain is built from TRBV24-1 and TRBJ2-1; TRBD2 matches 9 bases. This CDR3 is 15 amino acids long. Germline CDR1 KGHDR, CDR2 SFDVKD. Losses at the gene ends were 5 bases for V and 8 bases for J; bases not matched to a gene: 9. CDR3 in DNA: TGTGCCACCAGTGTTGGTAGCGGGAGTTTGGATGAGCAGTTCTTC. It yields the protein CATSVGSGSLDEQFF.

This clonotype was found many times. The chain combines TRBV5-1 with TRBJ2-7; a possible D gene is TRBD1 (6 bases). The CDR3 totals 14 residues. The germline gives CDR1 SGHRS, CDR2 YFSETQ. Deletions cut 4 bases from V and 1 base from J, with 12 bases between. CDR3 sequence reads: CASSPLQGSYEQYF. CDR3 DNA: TGCGCCAGCAGCCCGCTGCAGGGGTCCTACGAGCAGTACTTC.

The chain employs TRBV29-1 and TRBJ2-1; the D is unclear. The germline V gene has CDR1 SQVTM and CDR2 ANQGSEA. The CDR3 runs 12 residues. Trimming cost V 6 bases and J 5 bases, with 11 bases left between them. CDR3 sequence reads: CSVPTGDNEQFF. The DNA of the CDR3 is TGCAGCGTACCCACCGGAGACAATGAGCAGTTCTTC.

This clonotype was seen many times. The CDR3 region has the DNA TGTGCCATCAGTGAGAGCGGGACTAGCAAATGGACCGACGAGCAGTACTTC. Its translation: CAISESGTSKWTDEQYF. The V call is TRBV10-3, the J call TRBJ2-7, with 9 bases matching TRBD2. The CDR3 is made up of 17 amino acids. Germline V gives CDR1 ENHRY, CDR2 SYGVKD. The trim removed 2 bases at V and 5 bases at J, leaving 13 bases unmatched.

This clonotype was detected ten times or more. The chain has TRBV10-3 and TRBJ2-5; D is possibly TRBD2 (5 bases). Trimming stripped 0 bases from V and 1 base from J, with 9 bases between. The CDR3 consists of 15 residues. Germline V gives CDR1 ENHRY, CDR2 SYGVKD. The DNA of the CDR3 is TGTGCCATCAGTGAGTCGACGGCGGGCCAAGAGACCCAGTACTTC. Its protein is CAISESTAGQETQYF.

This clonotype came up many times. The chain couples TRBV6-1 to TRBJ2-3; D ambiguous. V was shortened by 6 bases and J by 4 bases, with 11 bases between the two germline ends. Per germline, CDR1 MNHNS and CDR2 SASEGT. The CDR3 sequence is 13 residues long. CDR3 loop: CASSPLAADTQYF. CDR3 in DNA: TGTGCCAGCAGCCCTCTTGCGGCAGATACGCAGTATTTT.

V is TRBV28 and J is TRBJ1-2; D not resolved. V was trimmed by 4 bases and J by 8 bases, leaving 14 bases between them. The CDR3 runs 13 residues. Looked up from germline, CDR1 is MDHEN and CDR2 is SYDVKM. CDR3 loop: CASSWAERGGYTF. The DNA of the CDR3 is TGTGCCAGCAGTTGGGCGGAACGGGGAGGCTACACCTTC.

This CDR3 reads CASSPRGREDNEQFF. Written as DNA, the CDR3 is TGTGCCAGCAGCCCTAGAGGACGGGAGGACAATGAGCAGTTCTTC. The gene calls are TRBV7-9 and TRBJ2-1; 7 bases are a match to TRBD2. V shed 5 bases and J 5 bases; nucleotides not matched to a gene: 9. Germline CDR1 and CDR2: SEHNR and FQNEAQ (reference sequence). CDR3 size: 15 residues.

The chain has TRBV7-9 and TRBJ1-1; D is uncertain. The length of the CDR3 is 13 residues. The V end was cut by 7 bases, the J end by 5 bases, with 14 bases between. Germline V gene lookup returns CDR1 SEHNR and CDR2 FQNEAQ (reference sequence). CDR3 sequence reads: CASTRSGSTEAFF. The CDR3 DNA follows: TGTGCCAGCACCAGGTCGGGGTCGACTGAAGCTTTCTTT.

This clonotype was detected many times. CDR3: CSARGPGHQETQYF. The CDR3 nucleotides are TGCAGTGCTAGAGGGCCGGGACACCAAGAGACCCAGTACTTC. The genes are TRBV20-1 and TRBJ2-5, with D tentatively TRBD1 or TRBD2 (5 bases each). V gave up 1 base and J gave up 0 bases, with 9 bases separating them. Germline CDR1 reads DFQATT; CDR2 reads SNEGSKA (reference sequence). The length of the CDR3 is 14 residues.

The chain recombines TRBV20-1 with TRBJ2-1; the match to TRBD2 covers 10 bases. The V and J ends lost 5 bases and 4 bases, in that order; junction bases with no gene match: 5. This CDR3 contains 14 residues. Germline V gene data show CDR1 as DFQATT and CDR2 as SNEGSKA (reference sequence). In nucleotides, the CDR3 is TGCAGTGCTCCCGGGACTAGCGAGTACAATGAGCAGTTCTTC. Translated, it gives CSAPGTSEYNEQFF.